These T cell receptor beta chains were read from a single sample in a study of PD-1 blockade in classical Hodgkin lymphoma. Only in-frame clones appear in the TCRdb table, and some are missing; sequencing was by immunoSEQ multiplex PCR. The table has roughly 40,000 clones, approximately 64% seen once. Sequencing used peripheral blood mononuclear cells (PBMCs), obtained at baseline. The origin of the receptors is a human donor with classical Hodgkin lymphoma. Each CDR3 is given with its conserved first and last residue. The order of the fields is clone size, J gene, V gene, D gene, CDR3 protein, CDR3 DNA. The D gene is left open where the match is weak. Expanded clones are given a class, and other clones once, few, many or no size at all.

size: -
J: TRBJ1-1
V: TRBV28
D: -
CDR3: CASSWAVTEAFF
DNA: TGTGCCAGCTCTTGGGCGGTCACTGAAGCTTTCTTT

size: -
J: TRBJ2-2
V: TRBV30
D: TRBD2
CDR3: CAWSRRGGRRGELFF
DNA: TGTGCCTGGAGTAGGCGGGGGGGCCGAAGAGGGGAGCTGTTTTTT

size: -
J: TRBJ2-7
V: TRBV29-1
D: TRBD2
CDR3: CSVELLGETSGSPWGQYF
DNA: TGCAGCGTTGAACTCCTAGGGGAAACTAGCGGGAGCCCTTGGGGGCAGTACTTC

size: -
J: TRBJ2-7
V: TRBV2
D: -
CDR3: CASSGGAGVYEQYF
DNA: TGTGCCAGCAGTGGTGGGGCGGGTGTCTACGAGCAGTACTTC

size: -
J: TRBJ1-2
V: TRBV9
D: -
CDR3: CASSVERDPSVFAGYTF
DNA: TGTGCCAGCAGCGTAGAAAGGGACCCCTCGGTTTTCGCTGGCTACACCTTC

size: -
J: TRBJ2-7
V: TRBV4-2
D: -
CDR3: CASSQASGEQYF
DNA: TGTGCCAGCAGCCAGGCGAGTGGCGAGCAGTACTTC

size: -
J: TRBJ2-3
V: TRBV7-2
D: -
CDR3: CASSLASAGDTQYF
DNA: TGTGCCAGCAGCTTGGCAAGTGCAGGGGATACGCAGTATTTT

size: -
J: TRBJ1-6
V: TRBV7-9
D: -
CDR3: CASSAGGLRSPLHF
DNA: TGTGCCAGCAGCGCGGGAGGGCTGCGGTCACCCCTCCACTTT

size: -
J: TRBJ2-1
V: TRBV7-2
D: TRBD2
CDR3: CASSWGGGFYNEQFF
DNA: TGTGCCAGCAGCTGGGGCGGGGGATTCTACAATGAGCAGTTCTTC

size: -
J: TRBJ1-2
V: TRBV5-1
D: -
CDR3: CASSQGLYGYTF
DNA: TGCGCCAGCAGTCAGGGGCTATATGGCTACACCTTC

size: -
J: TRBJ2-5
V: TRBV6-1
D: -
CDR3: CASSPATYQETQYF
DNA: TGTGCCAGCAGCCCGGCTACGTACCAAGAGACCCAGTACTTC

size: -
J: TRBJ1-1
V: TRBV7-8
D: -
CDR3: CASSISGVGTEAFF
DNA: TGTGCCAGCAGTATCTCCGGGGTGGGGACTGAAGCTTTCTTT

size: -
J: TRBJ2-7
V: TRBV6-6
D: TRBD2
CDR3: CASSYEAGGPEQYF
DNA: TGTGCCAGCAGTTACGAAGCGGGGGGGCCCGAGCAGTACTTC

size: -
J: TRBJ2-7
V: TRBV19
D: TRBD1
CDR3: CASSLTVTGGDEQYF
DNA: TGTGCCAGTAGTTTGACGGTGACAGGGGGCGACGAGCAGTACTTC

size: -
J: TRBJ1-2
V: TRBV2
D: -
CDR3: CASENWDSNYGYTF
DNA: TGTGCCAGCGAAAATTGGGATTCTAACTATGGCTACACCTTC

size: -
J: TRBJ2-1
V: TRBV14
D: -
CDR3: CASSQGEGYSYNEQFF
DNA: TGTGCCAGCAGCCAAGGGGAAGGATACTCCTACAATGAGCAGTTCTTC

size: -
J: TRBJ2-1
V: TRBV7-9
D: TRBD2
CDR3: CASGFKSGSINEQFF
DNA: TGTGCCAGCGGATTTAAAAGCGGGAGTATCAATGAGCAGTTCTTC

size: few
J: TRBJ2-3
V: TRBV30
D: TRBD2
CDR3: CAAQLAGGFSADTQYF
DNA: TGTGCCGCTCAACTAGCGGGGGGATTTAGCGCAGATACGCAGTATTTT

size: once
J: TRBJ2-1
V: TRBV28
D: -
CDR3: CASKTDLGSYNEQFF
DNA: TGTGCCAGCAAGACGGACCTAGGATCCTACAATGAGCAGTTCTTC

size: -
J: TRBJ2-3
V: TRBV7-6
D: TRBD2
CDR3: CASSSGGSASGSSDTQYF
DNA: TGTGCCAGCAGCTCAGGGGGTAGCGCTAGCGGGAGCTCAGATACGCAGTATTTT

size: few
J: TRBJ1-2
V: TRBV18
D: -
CDR3: CASSPGLNYGYTF
DNA: TGTGCCAGCTCACCGGGACTGAACTATGGCTACACCTTC

size: few
J: TRBJ2-5
V: TRBV7-8
D: TRBD1
CDR3: CASSTGAGRQETQYF
DNA: TGTGCCAGCAGTACAGGGGCGGGCCGCCAAGAGACCCAGTACTTC

size: few
J: TRBJ1-1
V: TRBV30
D: TRBD1
CDR3: CAWNPDRGWNEAFF
DNA: TGTGCCTGGAATCCTGACAGGGGGTGGAATGAAGCTTTCTTT

size: few
J: TRBJ2-7
V: TRBV29-1
D: -
CDR3: CSVEDLDSYEQYF
DNA: TGCAGCGTTGAAGACCTGGACAGCTACGAGCAGTACTTC

size: -
J: TRBJ1-5
V: TRBV5-1
D: -
CDR3: CASSLISNQPQHF
DNA: TGCGCCAGCAGCTTGATTAGCAATCAGCCCCAGCATTTT

size: once
J: TRBJ2-7
V: TRBV28
D: TRBD1
CDR3: CASSYRPGQGVEQYF
DNA: TGTGCCAGCAGTTACCGCCCCGGACAGGGTGTCGAGCAGTACTTC

size: few
J: TRBJ1-1
V: TRBV18
D: TRBD1
CDR3: CASSPNQGARNTEAFF
DNA: TGTGCCAGCTCACCAAATCAGGGGGCCAGGAACACTGAAGCTTTCTTT

size: -
J: TRBJ2-3
V: TRBV19
D: TRBD2
CDR3: CASSTNLLAGEQYF
DNA: TGTGCCAGTAGTACGAACCTACTAGCGGGCGAGCAGTATTTT

size: few
J: TRBJ2-1
V: TRBV19
D: TRBD2
CDR3: CASKEGGRYNEQFF
DNA: TGTGCCAGTAAAGAGGGAGGGAGGTATAATGAGCAGTTCTTC

size: few
J: TRBJ2-3
V: TRBV9
D: TRBD1
CDR3: CASSHPLTPRDRRTDTQYF
DNA: TGTGCCAGCAGCCACCCACTAACACCCCGGGACAGACGCACAGATACGCAGTATTTT

size: few
J: TRBJ2-7
V: TRBV27
D: -
CDR3: CASSLRLGYEQYF
DNA: TGTGCCAGCAGTCTAAGACTAGGCTACGAGCAGTACTTC

size: -
J: TRBJ2-2
V: TRBV7-3
D: TRBD1
CDR3: CASSSKGDRATGELFF
DNA: TGTGCCAGCAGCTCCAAGGGGGACAGGGCAACCGGGGAGCTGTTTTTT

size: -
J: TRBJ1-4
V: TRBV5-1
D: -
CDR3: CASSDLRAANEKLFF
DNA: TGCGCCAGCAGCGACCTCCGGGCCGCTAATGAAAAACTGTTTTTT

size: once
J: TRBJ2-7
V: TRBV4-3
D: -
CDR3: CASSQGGSGSYEQYF
DNA: TGCGCCAGCAGCCAAGGGGGGTCGGGCTCCTACGAGCAGTACTTC

size: -
J: TRBJ1-1
V: TRBV6-5
D: -
CDR3: CASSYIRGADTEAFF
DNA: TGTGCCAGCAGTTATATCCGGGGGGCGGACACTGAAGCTTTCTTT

size: -
J: TRBJ1-1
V: TRBV5-1
D: TRBD1
CDR3: CASSLLQGAIGTEAFF
DNA: TGCGCCAGCAGCTTGCTTCAGGGGGCAATAGGTACTGAAGCTTTCTTT

size: -
J: TRBJ1-2
V: TRBV27
D: -
CDR3: CASSLSYSNYGYTF
DNA: TGTGCCAGCAGTTTAAGCTACAGTAACTATGGCTACACCTTC

size: -
J: TRBJ1-1
V: TRBV7-5
D: -
CDR3: CARSLGAGTGFTEAFF
DNA: TGTGCCAGAAGCTTAGGCGCCGGGACAGGGTTCACTGAAGCTTTCTTT

size: once
J: TRBJ1-2
V: TRBV7-9
D: -
CDR3: CASSLQREQYTF
DNA: TGTGCCAGCAGCTTACAGAGGGAACAATACACCTTC

size: -
J: TRBJ1-1
V: TRBV10-3
D: -
CDR3: CAISESILAFF
DNA: TGTGCCATCAGTGAGTCGATTCTGGCTTTCTTT

size: -
J: TRBJ2-1
V: TRBV10-3
D: -
CDR3: CATQTEGRYNEQFF
DNA: TGTGCCACCCAAACGGAGGGGCGCTACAATGAGCAGTTCTTC

size: -
J: TRBJ2-6
V: TRBV15
D: TRBD1
CDR3: CATSRDRGASGANVLTF
DNA: TGTGCCACCAGCCGGGACAGGGGAGCATCTGGGGCCAACGTCCTGACTTTC

size: -
J: TRBJ1-4
V: TRBV7-2
D: TRBD1
CDR3: CASSFPTGGRNEKLFF
DNA: TGTGCCAGCAGCTTCCCGACAGGGGGCCGTAATGAAAAACTGTTTTTT

size: -
J: TRBJ2-6
V: TRBV19
D: TRBD1
CDR3: CASSIDRAGGTVSGANVLTF
DNA: TGTGCCAGTAGTATAGATCGCGCAGGGGGTACTGTCTCTGGGGCCAACGTCCTGACTTTC

size: -
J: TRBJ1-2
V: TRBV15
D: TRBD1
CDR3: CATSTPDRDLDGYTF
DNA: TGTGCCACCAGCACCCCGGACAGGGATCTTGATGGCTACACCTTC

size: -
J: TRBJ2-3
V: TRBV28
D: -
CDR3: CASSPVVGPNTDTQYF
DNA: TGTGCCAGCAGTCCCGTGGTAGGCCCTAACACAGATACGCAGTATTTT

size: -
J: TRBJ1-5
V: TRBV27
D: -
CDR3: CASSLEARQPQHF
DNA: TGTGCCAGCAGCTTGGAGGCTCGGCAGCCCCAGCATTTT

size: -
J: TRBJ2-1
V: TRBV30
D: -
CDR3: CAWSPMGNEQFF
DNA: TGTGCCTGGAGCCCCATGGGCAATGAGCAGTTCTTC

size: few
J: TRBJ1-4
V: TRBV6-5
D: -
CDR3: CASSLINGAEKLFF
DNA: TGTGCCAGCAGCTTAATAAATGGGGCTGAAAAACTGTTTTTT

size: -
J: TRBJ2-7
V: TRBV10-1
D: TRBD1
CDR3: CASSPLDRASLYEQYF
DNA: TGCGCCAGCAGCCCATTGGACAGGGCCAGCCTCTACGAGCAGTACTTC

size: -
J: TRBJ2-1
V: TRBV13
D: -
CDR3: CASSSDTSGIYNEQFF
DNA: TGTGCCAGCAGCTCTGATACTAGTGGGATATACAATGAGCAGTTCTTC

size: -
J: TRBJ2-1
V: TRBV2
D: -
CDR3: CASGFEFGVDEQFF
DNA: TGTGCCAGCGGTTTTGAGTTTGGGGTGGATGAGCAGTTCTTC

size: -
J: TRBJ1-1
V: TRBV10-3
D: -
CDR3: CASLQGFEAFF
DNA: TGTGCCAGCTTACAGGGATTTGAAGCTTTCTTT

size: -
J: TRBJ2-3
V: TRBV6-1
D: -
CDR3: CASGGGRVSTDTQYF
DNA: TGTGCCAGCGGAGGGGGCAGGGTGAGCACAGATACGCAGTATTTT

size: -
J: TRBJ1-5
V: TRBV6-5
D: -
CDR3: CASTGLGNQPQHF
DNA: TGTGCCAGCACAGGGTTAGGAAATCAGCCCCAGCATTTT